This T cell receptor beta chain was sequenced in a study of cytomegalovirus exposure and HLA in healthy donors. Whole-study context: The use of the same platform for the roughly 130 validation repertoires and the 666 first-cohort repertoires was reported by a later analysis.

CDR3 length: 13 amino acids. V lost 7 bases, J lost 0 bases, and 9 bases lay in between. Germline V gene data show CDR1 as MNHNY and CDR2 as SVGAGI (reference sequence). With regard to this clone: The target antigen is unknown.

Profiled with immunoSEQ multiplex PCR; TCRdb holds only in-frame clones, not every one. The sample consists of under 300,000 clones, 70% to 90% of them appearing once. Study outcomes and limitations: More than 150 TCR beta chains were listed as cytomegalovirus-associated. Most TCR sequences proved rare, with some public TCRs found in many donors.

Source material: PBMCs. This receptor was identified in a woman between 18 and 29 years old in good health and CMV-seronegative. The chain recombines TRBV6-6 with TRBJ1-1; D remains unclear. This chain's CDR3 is CASNIQMNTEAFF. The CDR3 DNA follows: TGTGCCAGCAACATCCAGATGAACACTGAAGCTTTCTTT.